A single sample gave rise to the 22 T cell receptor beta chains below, sequenced in a study of shared clonotypes between healthy human individuals (dated by TCRdb to the early 2020s). Receptor amplification or capture employed the immunoSEQ multiplex PCR assay. TCRdb limited this immuneACCESS table to in-frame rearrangements with V and J called. A share of clones is missing; checked studies link under half to unresolved V genes, and the rest is unexplained. This sample has roughly 2.2 million clones in its table, and approximately 95% of those were observed once. The ten biggest clones cover 0.35% to 0.5% of the sample. Sequencing used naive CD4+ T cells from PBMCs. The intended sense of this specimen's cell subset or site label: CD45RA+ positively selected. The receptors were gathered from a man between 18 and 29 years old in good health. Some clones in this sample may be carry-over from other donors' samples.

The chain links TRBV6-1 to TRBJ1-2; a weak D match, TRBD1 (6 bases). Germline V lookup: CDR1 MNHNS, CDR2 SASEGT. This CDR3 region has 10 residues. CDR3 region: CVVGAAGYTF. The CDR3 region has the DNA TGTGTCGTGGGGGCAGCCGGCTACACCTTC.

This chain links TRBV6-5 with TRBJ2-7, with 9 bases lining up with TRBD1. The CDR3 is made up of 14 amino acids. J lost 4 bases, V lost 5 bases, and 6 bases had no gene match. The V gene's germline CDR1 is MNHEY and CDR2 SVGAGI. CDR3 DNA sequence: TGTGCCAGCAGTAAACAGGGGGCGAGGTACGAGCAGTACTTC. This gives the protein CASSKQGARYEQYF.

Worth noting for this clone: The sample carries other DNA sequences with the same CDR3. The V call is TRBV5-1, the J call TRBJ2-7, with 9 bases fitting TRBD1. The germline CDR1 and CDR2 sequences are SGHRS and YFSETQ. This CDR3 has 15 residues. After removal of 4 bases from V and 1 base from J, the junction contained 6 bases not matched to a gene. Written as DNA, the CDR3 is TGCGCCAGCAGCCGTCCTGGACAGGGGTCCTACGAGCAGTACTTC. Protein product: CASSRPGQGSYEQYF.

The chain carries TRBV29-1 and TRBJ2-1; TRBD2 matches 9 bases. CDR3 length equals 17 residues. The germline V gene encodes CDR1 SQVTM and CDR2 ANQGSEA. V gave up 2 bases and J gave up 8 bases; unmatched junction bases: 16. The CDR3 DNA follows: TGCAGCGTTGAAATGGCGGGAGGGCCGGGTATTTGGGATGAGCAGTTCTTC. This sequence encodes CSVEMAGGPGIWDEQFF.

This sequence joins TRBV6-5 and TRBJ1-1; D gene unclear. Germline V lookup: CDR1 MNHEY, CDR2 SVGAGI. The ends were cut back, 0 bases at V and 0 bases at J, with 5 bases in the middle. The CDR3 spans 14 residues. The CDR3 DNA reads TGTGCCAGCAGTTACTCCCCCATGAACACTGAAGCTTTCTTT. This sequence encodes CASSYSPMNTEAFF.

The V gene is TRBV28, the J gene TRBJ2-7; D uncertain. Germline V lookup: CDR1 MDHEN, CDR2 SYDVKM. Deletions cut 2 bases from V and 6 bases from J, with 8 bases between. There are 12 residues in the CDR3. CDR3 loop: CASSLQRSEQYF. The DNA of the CDR3 is TGTGCCAGCAGTTTACAAAGATCCGAGCAGTACTTC. Full variable domain (missing parts from reference TRBV28 and TRBJ2-7): DVKVTQSSRYLVKRTGEKVFLECVQDMDHENMFWYRQDPGLGLRLIYFSYDVKMKEKGDIPEGYSVSREKKERFSLILESASTNQTSMYLCASSLQRSEQYFGPGTRLTVT.

J is TRBJ2-2 and V is TRBV19, with 7 bases matching TRBD2. V trimming: 5 bases; J trimming: 0 bases; junction bases outside the gene matches: 18. The CDR3 is 20 residues long. Germline CDR1 is LNHDA and CDR2 is SQIVND (reference sequence). The CDR3 nucleotides are TGTGCCAGTAGTTTACGACTAGCCGTCTTCCGCCAGACGAACACCGGGGAGCTGTTTTTT. It encodes CASSLRLAVFRQTNTGELFF.

The chain employs TRBV11-2 and TRBJ1-2; TRBD1 matches 9 bases. This CDR3 spans 13 amino acids. With V trimmed by 2 bases and J by 7 bases, 2 bases remained unmatched. Germline lookup yields CDR1 SGHAT and CDR2 FQNNGV. CDR3: CASSLTGGGGYTF. CDR3 coding DNA: TGTGCCAGCAGCTTAACAGGGGGCGGTGGCTACACCTTC.

V usage is TRBV11-2 and J usage is TRBJ2-3; D is unclear. V was trimmed by 3 bases and J by 6 bases, leaving 13 bases between them. Germline values: CDR1 SGHAT, CDR2 FQNNGV. This CDR3 is 14 amino acids long. The CDR3 loop is CASSFGLGYDTQYF. The CDR3 region has the DNA TGTGCCAGCAGCTTCGGGTTAGGTTACGATACGCAGTATTTT.

The chain joins TRBV6-1 to TRBJ2-7, with TRBD1 matching over 10 bases. Germline V gene sequence: CDR1 MNHNS, CDR2 SASEGT. This CDR3 comprises 14 residues. With 3 bases clipped from V and 4 bases from J, the junction kept 3 bases outside the gene matches. Here the CDR3 reads CASSERTGGYEQYF. The DNA of the CDR3 is TGTGCCAGCAGTGAGCGGACAGGGGGATACGAGCAGTACTTC.

CDR3 protein: CASSTQESNTEAFF. The CDR3 DNA reads TGCGCCAGCAGCACGCAGGAATCGAACACTGAAGCTTTCTTT. This chain connects TRBV5-1 to TRBJ1-1; unclear D gene. From germline, CDR1 is SGHRS and CDR2 YFSETQ. V lost 4 bases and J 1 base, leaving 11 bases between the germline ends. The CDR3 runs 14 residues.

The chain combines TRBV6-5 with TRBJ2-7; no definite D call. Trimming cost V 6 bases and J 4 bases, with 13 bases left between them. The CDR3 consists of 13 residues. Germline V gene data show CDR1 as MNHEY and CDR2 as SVGAGI. The CDR3 region is CASSPGPPYEQYF. The CDR3 DNA follows: TGTGCCAGCAGCCCCGGACCCCCGTACGAGCAGTACTTC.

The chain couples TRBV28 to TRBJ2-3, with D tentatively TRBD2 (6 bases). V lost 3 bases, J lost 0 bases, and 13 bases lay in between. Germline CDR1 reads MDHEN; CDR2 reads SYDVKM. CDR3 size: 16 residues. CDR3 in DNA: TGTGCCAGCAGTTTTAGGGGAGCGGGTAGCACAGATACGCAGTATTTT. The encoded protein is CASSFRGAGSTDTQYF. Variable domain in full (rest from reference TRBV28 and TRBJ2-3): DVKVTQSSRYLVKRTGEKVFLECVQDMDHENMFWYRQDPGLGLRLIYFSYDVKMKEKGDIPEGYSVSREKKERFSLILESASTNQTSMYLCASSFRGAGSTDTQYFGPGTRLTVL.

Only a few counts were recorded for this clone. This chain joins TRBV28 and TRBJ1-5; D is undetermined. V was shortened by 7 bases and J by 2 bases, with 6 bases between the two germline ends. Germline CDR1 reads MDHEN; CDR2 reads SYDVKM. This CDR3 is 12 amino acids long. Written as DNA, the CDR3 is TGTGCCAGCATGAGGGGCAATCAGCCCCAGCATTTT. It yields the protein CASMRGNQPQHF.

The chain combines TRBV30 with TRBJ2-1; no firm D call. V was clipped by 1 base and J by 4 bases, with 5 bases between them. Germline V gene lookup returns CDR1 GTSNPN and CDR2 SVGIG (reference sequence). This CDR3 spans 12 amino acids. The CDR3 loop is CAWSDIYNEQFF. The DNA of the CDR3 is TGTGCCTGGAGTGACATATACAATGAGCAGTTCTTC.

The gene calls are TRBV7-2 and TRBJ2-3, with a possible D match to TRBD2 (6 bases). Germline CDR1 reads SGHTA; CDR2 reads FQGNSA. Trimming pared 1 base from V and 2 bases from J, leaving 16 bases between. There are 17 residues in the CDR3. DNA for the CDR3: TGTGCCAGCAGCTTAGAGGCTGGGAGGCGGGTCACAGATACGCAGTATTTT. Amino acids: CASSLEAGRRVTDTQYF.

The rearrangement links TRBV7-3 to TRBJ2-1, with D perhaps being TRBD1 or TRBD2 (5 bases each). Germline V gene data show CDR1 as SGHTA and CDR2 as FQGTGA. This CDR3 comprises 16 residues. V was shortened by 2 bases and J by 5 bases, with 16 bases between the two germline ends. The CDR3 region has the DNA TGTGCCAGCAGCTTAGGGTCCACGGGGCCTCACAATGAGCAGTTCTTC. Its protein product is CASSLGSTGPHNEQFF.

The CDR3 DNA reads as TGTGCCAGCAGTTTAATAGGGGCGCCAGCTTTCTTT. As protein: CASSLIGAPAFF. V is TRBV27 and J is TRBJ1-1; perhaps TRBD1 as D (5 bases). Trimming pared 2 bases from V and 10 bases from J, leaving 11 bases between. The germline V gene has CDR1 MNHEY and CDR2 SMNVEV (reference sequence). This CDR3 has 12 amino acids.

The genes are TRBV5-8 and TRBJ2-5; the match to TRBD1 covers 8 bases. Trimming took 0 bases from V and 4 from J; bases not matched to a gene: 5. CDR3 length equals 15 residues. Germline CDR1 and CDR2: SGHTS and YDEGEE. CDR3 DNA: TGTGCCAGCAGCTTGGGTTTGACAGGGGCAGAGACCCAGTACTTC. This encodes CASSLGLTGAETQYF.

The chain links TRBV7-2 to TRBJ2-7; D is uncertain. This CDR3 contains 14 residues. Germline V lookup: CDR1 SGHTA, CDR2 FQGNSA. V was trimmed by 5 bases and J by 3 bases, leaving 14 bases between them. DNA for the CDR3: TGTGCCAGCAGCGCCGGGCCCACGGTCTACGAGCAGTACTTC. This encodes CASSAGPTVYEQYF.

The V call is TRBV5-6, the J call TRBJ2-7, with unresolved D. The ends were cut back, 2 bases at V and 5 bases at J, with 17 bases in the middle. Germline assignment: CDR1 SGHDT and CDR2 YYEEEE. The CDR3 has 15 amino acids. As DNA, the CDR3 is TGTGCCAGCAGCTTAGGTTTCACCCCTATCGACGAGCAGTACTTC. Amino acids: CASSLGFTPIDEQYF. The entire variable domain, with the rest obtained from reference TRBV5-6 and TRBJ2-7, is as follows: DAGVTQSPTHLIKTRGQQVTLRCSPKSGHDTVSWYQQALGQGPQFIFQYYEEEERQRGNFPDRFSGHQFPNYSSELNVNALLLGDSALYLCASSLGFTPIDEQYFGPGTRLTVT.

The chain combines TRBV5-4 with TRBJ1-3; 10 positions agree with TRBD1. The CDR3 totals 17 residues. The trim removed 4 bases at V and 4 bases at J, leaving 11 bases unmatched. The germline gives CDR1 SGHNT, CDR2 YYREEE (reference sequence). The CDR3 nucleotides are TGTGCCAGCAGCAAAAACAACGGACAGGGGGTAGGAAACACCATATATTTT. It is translated as CASSKNNGQGVGNTIYF.